Sequencing of this T cell receptor beta chain was carried out in a study of blood T cell repertoires in COVID-19. The wider study: The samples span acute and convalescent COVID-19 from the United States, Italy and Spain. In each case, the material was cDNA or gDNA derived from T cells, B-cell-depleted T cells, or PBMCs.

Produced via immunoSEQ multiplex PCR; TCRdb's table is partial and in-frame only. The profile shows some 180,000 clones, around 78% of them singletons. V lost 5 bases to trimming and J lost 0 bases; unmatched junction nucleotides: 6. CDR1 is KGHSH and CDR2 is LQKENI in the germline V gene. The CDR3 extends over 17 amino acids. This chain connects TRBV18 to TRBJ2-3; the match to TRBD2 covers 12 bases. Sequences were obtained from peripheral blood. The sequence was collected from an elderly woman with active or convalescent COVID-19. In DNA form, the CDR3 reads TGTGCCAGCTCAGTCACTAGCGGGGGGCCAAGCACAGATACGCAGTATTTT. This encodes CASSVTSGGPSTDTQYF. The complete variable domain, with remaining parts taken from reference TRBV18 and TRBJ2-3, reads NAGVMQNPRHLVRRRGQEARLRCSPMKGHSHVYWYRQLPEEGLKFMVYLQKENIIDESGMPKERFSAEFPKEGPSILRIQQVVRGDSAAYFCASSVTSGGPSTDTQYFGPGTRLTVL.